This TCR beta chain was captured in a study of blood T cells in healthy people across ages. It was with a sample-barcoded 5' primer and a J-beta primer mix that a second PCR of roughly 7 to 11 cycles was run. One entry per CDR3 protein results from TCRdb running MiXCR on the 5' RACE reads. The sample lists about a million distinct CDR3 sequences, 35% to 45% seen once, with around 13% in the top ten. The ends lost 5 bases at V and 4 bases at J; junction bases unmatched: 3. The CDR3 totals 13 residues. Germline V CDR1 and CDR2: SGHTA, FQGNSA. The J gene is TRBJ2-3, the V gene TRBV7-2, with 7 nucleotides matching TRBD1. This sequence originates from a man younger than 35 in good health. Source material: blood. The CDR3 DNA reads as TGTGCCAGCAGCGCCCAGGGGGCAGATACGCAGTATTTT. Amino acids: CASSAQGADTQYF.